Listed below are T cell receptor beta chains from one sample, sequenced in a study of OX40 agonist ivuxolimab in advanced cancers. Clones were sequenced by immunoSEQ multiplex PCR, and TCRdb holds only the in-frame ones, with some missing. Of approximately 92,000 clones detected, approximately 94% appear once; the ten largest clones hold more than 0.15%. Specimen: CD4+ or CD8+ T cells sorted from blood, collected in a trial of the OX40 agonist ivuxolimab. The origin of the receptors is an adult with an advanced solid tumor such as melanoma, head and neck, liver or kidney cancer. Both conserved end residues are part of each CDR3. The D gene is left open where the match is weak. Rows give clone size only sometimes, using once, few, many, or a class for an expanded clone.

d_gene: -; abundance: -; v_gene: TRBV7-7; j_gene: TRBJ2-5; CDR3aa: CASSLGGGNEETQYF; CDR3nt: TGTGCTAGCAGCTTAGGAGGGGGCAATGAGGAGACCCAGTACTTC
d_gene: -; abundance: once; v_gene: TRBV10-3; j_gene: TRBJ2-7; CDR3aa: CAISESEKGGYEQYF; CDR3nt: TGTGCCATCAGTGAGTCGGAGAAGGGGGGCTACGAGCAGTACTTC
d_gene: -; abundance: -; v_gene: TRBV4-3; j_gene: TRBJ2-5; CDR3aa: CASSQAGGGGTQYF; CDR3nt: TGCGCCAGCAGCCAAGCGGGGGGCGGGGGGACCCAGTACTTC
d_gene: -; abundance: -; v_gene: TRBV27; j_gene: TRBJ2-2; CDR3aa: CASSLSPWGSTGELFF; CDR3nt: TGTGCCAGCAGTTTATCGCCCTGGGGGAGCACCGGGGAGCTGTTTTTT
d_gene: -; abundance: -; v_gene: TRBV5-6; j_gene: TRBJ2-1; CDR3aa: CASSLAGNYRNNEQFF; CDR3nt: TGTGCCAGCAGCTTGGCTGGGAACTACCGCAACAATGAGCAGTTCTTC
d_gene: TRBD2; abundance: -; v_gene: TRBV7-2; j_gene: TRBJ2-2; CDR3aa: CASSPAGAAAGELFF; CDR3nt: TGTGCCAGCAGTCCAGCGGGGGCGGCCGCCGGGGAGCTGTTTTTT
d_gene: -; abundance: -; v_gene: TRBV5-6; j_gene: TRBJ2-1; CDR3aa: CASSPRGGRFYNEQFF; CDR3nt: TGTGCCAGCAGCCCCCGGGGAGGACGTTTCTACAATGAGCAGTTCTTC
d_gene: -; abundance: -; v_gene: TRBV11-3; j_gene: TRBJ1-1; CDR3aa: CASSYRWGEGTEAFF; CDR3nt: TGTGCCAGCAGTTACCGGTGGGGGGAGGGGACTGAAGCTTTCTTT
d_gene: TRBD2; abundance: -; v_gene: TRBV5-8; j_gene: TRBJ2-1; CDR3aa: CASSLAGLAGYEQFF; CDR3nt: TGTGCCAGCAGCTTGGCGGGACTAGCGGGGTATGAGCAGTTCTTC
d_gene: TRBD1; abundance: -; v_gene: TRBV9; j_gene: TRBJ2-3; CDR3aa: CASSLTGTGRTNTQYF; CDR3nt: TGTGCCAGCAGCTTGACAGGGACAGGACGCACGAATACGCAGTATTTT
d_gene: -; abundance: -; v_gene: TRBV6-6; j_gene: TRBJ2-1; CDR3aa: CASSYSYREGENEQFF; CDR3nt: TGTGCCAGCAGTTACTCATACAGGGAAGGAGAAAATGAGCAGTTCTTC
d_gene: TRBD1; abundance: -; v_gene: TRBV7-2; j_gene: TRBJ1-3; CDR3aa: CASSLPGQGGNTIYF; CDR3nt: TGTGCCAGCAGCTTACCGGGACAGGGGGGAAACACCATATATTTT
d_gene: TRBD1; abundance: once; v_gene: TRBV10-3; j_gene: TRBJ1-1; CDR3aa: CAIRIRGLGTEAFF; CDR3nt: TGTGCCATCAGGATAAGGGGGCTGGGGACTGAAGCTTTCTTT
d_gene: -; abundance: -; v_gene: TRBV10-3; j_gene: TRBJ1-2; CDR3aa: CAISDTGTGGYTF; CDR3nt: TGTGCCATCAGTGATACAGGGACGGGCGGCTACACCTTC
d_gene: -; abundance: few; v_gene: TRBV2; j_gene: TRBJ1-6; CDR3aa: CASSKGRALVLHF; CDR3nt: TGTGCCAGCAGCAAAGGGCGGGCGTTGGTCCTCCACTTT
d_gene: -; abundance: -; v_gene: TRBV19; j_gene: TRBJ2-1; CDR3aa: CASSIFRLGAYNEQFF; CDR3nt: TGTGCCAGTAGTATATTTCGGCTAGGCGCCTACAATGAGCAGTTCTTC
d_gene: TRBD1; abundance: -; v_gene: TRBV4-3; j_gene: TRBJ1-2; CDR3aa: CASSQTGTGVGYTF; CDR3nt: TGCGCCAGCAGCCAGACCGGGACAGGGGTCGGCTACACCTTC